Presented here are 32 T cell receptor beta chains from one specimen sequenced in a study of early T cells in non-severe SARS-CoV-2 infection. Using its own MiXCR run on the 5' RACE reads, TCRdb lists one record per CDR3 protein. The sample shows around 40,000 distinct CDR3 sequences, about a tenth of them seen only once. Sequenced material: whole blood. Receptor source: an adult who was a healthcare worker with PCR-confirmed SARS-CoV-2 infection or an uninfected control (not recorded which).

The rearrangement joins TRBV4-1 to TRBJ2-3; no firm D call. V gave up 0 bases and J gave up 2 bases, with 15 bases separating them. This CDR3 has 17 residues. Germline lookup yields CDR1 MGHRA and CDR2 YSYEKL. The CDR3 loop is CASSQDPHPSNTDTQYF. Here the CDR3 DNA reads TGCGCCAGCAGCCAAGATCCACACCCATCCAACACAGATACGCAGTATTTT.

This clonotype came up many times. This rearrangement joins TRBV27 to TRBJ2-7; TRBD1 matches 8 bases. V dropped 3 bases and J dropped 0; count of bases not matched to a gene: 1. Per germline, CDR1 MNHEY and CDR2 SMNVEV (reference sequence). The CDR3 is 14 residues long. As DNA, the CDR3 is TGTGCCAGCAGTTTGGACAGGGTCTCCTACGAGCAGTACTTC. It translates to CASSLDRVSYEQYF.

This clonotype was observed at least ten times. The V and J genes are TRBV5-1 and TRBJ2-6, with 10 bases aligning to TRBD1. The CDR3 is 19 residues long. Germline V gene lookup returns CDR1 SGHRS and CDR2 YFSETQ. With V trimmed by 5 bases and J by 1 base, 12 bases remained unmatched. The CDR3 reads CASSSTDGTGVSGANVLTF. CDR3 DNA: TGCGCCAGCAGTTCCACTGACGGGACAGGGGTTTCTGGGGCCAACGTCCTGACTTTC. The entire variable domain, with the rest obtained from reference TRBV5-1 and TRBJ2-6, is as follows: KAGVTQTPRYLIKTRGQQVTLSCSPISGHRSVSWYQQTPGQGLQFLFEYFSETQRNKGNFPGRFSGRQFSNSRSEMNVSTLELGDSALYLCASSSTDGTGVSGANVLTFGAGSRLTVL.

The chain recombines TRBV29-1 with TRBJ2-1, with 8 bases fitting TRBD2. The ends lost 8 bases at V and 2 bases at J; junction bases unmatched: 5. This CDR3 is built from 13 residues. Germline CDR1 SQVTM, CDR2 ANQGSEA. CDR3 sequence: CSSRAGAYNEQFF. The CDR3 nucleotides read TGCAGCTCCCGAGCGGGAGCCTACAATGAGCAGTTCTTC.

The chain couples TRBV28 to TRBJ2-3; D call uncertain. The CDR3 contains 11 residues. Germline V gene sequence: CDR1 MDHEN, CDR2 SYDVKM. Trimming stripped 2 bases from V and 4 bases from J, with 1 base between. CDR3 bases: TGTGCCAGCAGTTTAGCAGATACGCAGTATTTT. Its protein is CASSLADTQYF.

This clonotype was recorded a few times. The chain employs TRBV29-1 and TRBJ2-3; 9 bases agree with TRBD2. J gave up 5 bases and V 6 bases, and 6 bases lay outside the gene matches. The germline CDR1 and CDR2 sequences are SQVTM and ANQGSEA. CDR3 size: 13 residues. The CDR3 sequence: CSVRSGGIDTQYF. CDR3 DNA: TGCAGCGTCCGTAGCGGGGGCATAGATACGCAGTATTTT.

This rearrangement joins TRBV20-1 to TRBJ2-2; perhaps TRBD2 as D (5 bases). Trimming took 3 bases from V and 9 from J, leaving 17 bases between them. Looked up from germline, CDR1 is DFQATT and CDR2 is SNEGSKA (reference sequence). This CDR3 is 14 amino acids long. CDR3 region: CSASRLLSSRELFF. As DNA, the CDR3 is TGCAGTGCTAGTAGACTATTGAGTAGTCGGGAGCTGTTTTTT.

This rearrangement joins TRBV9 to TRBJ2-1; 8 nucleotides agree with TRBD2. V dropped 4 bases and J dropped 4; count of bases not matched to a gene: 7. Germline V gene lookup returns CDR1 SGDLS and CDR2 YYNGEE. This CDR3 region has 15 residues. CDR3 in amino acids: CASSRRLALYNEQFF. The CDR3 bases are TGTGCCAGCAGCCGCCGACTAGCGCTTTACAATGAGCAGTTCTTC.

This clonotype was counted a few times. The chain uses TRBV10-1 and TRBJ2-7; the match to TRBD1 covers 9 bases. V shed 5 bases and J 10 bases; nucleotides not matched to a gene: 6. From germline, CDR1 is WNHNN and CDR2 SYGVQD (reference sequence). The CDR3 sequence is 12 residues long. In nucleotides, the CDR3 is TGCGCCAGCAGTAAACAGGGGGCCGTACAGTACTTC. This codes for CASSKQGAVQYF.

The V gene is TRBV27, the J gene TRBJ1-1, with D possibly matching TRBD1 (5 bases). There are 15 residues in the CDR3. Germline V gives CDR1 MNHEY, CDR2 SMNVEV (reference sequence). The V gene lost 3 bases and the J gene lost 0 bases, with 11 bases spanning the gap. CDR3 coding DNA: TGTGCCAGCAGTTTCCCGGCAGGGATGAACACTGAAGCTTTCTTT. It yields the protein CASSFPAGMNTEAFF.

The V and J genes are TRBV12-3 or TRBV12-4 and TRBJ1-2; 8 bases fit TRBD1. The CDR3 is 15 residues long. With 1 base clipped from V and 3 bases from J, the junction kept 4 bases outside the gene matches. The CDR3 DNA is TGTGCCAGCAGTTTAGGGACAGGGCCCTACTATGGCTACACCTTC. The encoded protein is CASSLGTGPYYGYTF.

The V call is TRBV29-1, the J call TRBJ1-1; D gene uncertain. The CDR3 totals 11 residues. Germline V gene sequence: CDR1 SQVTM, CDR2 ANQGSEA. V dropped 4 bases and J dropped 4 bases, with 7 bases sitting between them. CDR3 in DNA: TGCAGCGTTGGGCGGGGCACTGAAGCTTTCTTT. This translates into CSVGRGTEAFF.

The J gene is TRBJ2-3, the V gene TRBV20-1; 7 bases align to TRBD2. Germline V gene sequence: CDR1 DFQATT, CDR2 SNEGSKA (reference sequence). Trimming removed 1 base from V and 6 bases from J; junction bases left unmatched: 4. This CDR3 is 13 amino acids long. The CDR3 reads CSARGSGRDTQYF. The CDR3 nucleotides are TGCAGTGCTAGAGGTAGCGGGCGCGATACGCAGTATTTT.

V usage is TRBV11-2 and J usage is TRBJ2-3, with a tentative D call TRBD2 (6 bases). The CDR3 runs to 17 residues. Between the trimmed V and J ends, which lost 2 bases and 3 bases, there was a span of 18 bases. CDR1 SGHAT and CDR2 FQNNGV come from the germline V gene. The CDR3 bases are TGTGCCAGCAGCTTAATCGCGGAGGGGCCTCAAACAGATACGCAGTATTTT. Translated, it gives CASSLIAEGPQTDTQYF.

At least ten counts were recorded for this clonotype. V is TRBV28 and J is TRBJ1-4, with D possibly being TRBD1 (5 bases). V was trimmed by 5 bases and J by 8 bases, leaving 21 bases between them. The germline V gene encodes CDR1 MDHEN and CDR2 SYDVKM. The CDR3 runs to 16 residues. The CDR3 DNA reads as TGTGCCAGCAGTCCGACGGGGGTGGGCGCCGAGGAAAAACTGTTTTTT. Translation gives CASSPTGVGAEEKLFF.

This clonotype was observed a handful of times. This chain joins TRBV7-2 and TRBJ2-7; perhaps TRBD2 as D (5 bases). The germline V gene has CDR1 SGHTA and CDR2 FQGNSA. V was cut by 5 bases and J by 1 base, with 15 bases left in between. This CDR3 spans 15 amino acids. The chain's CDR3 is CASSQPGITSYEQYF. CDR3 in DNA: TGTGCCAGCAGCCAGCCGGGAATCACGTCCTACGAGCAGTACTTC.

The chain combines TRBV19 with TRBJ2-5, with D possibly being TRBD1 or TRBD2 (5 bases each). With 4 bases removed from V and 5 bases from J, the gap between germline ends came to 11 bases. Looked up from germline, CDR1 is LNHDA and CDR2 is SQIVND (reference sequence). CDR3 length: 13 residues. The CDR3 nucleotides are TGTGCCAGTAGTACGGGGCCGGCGGAGACCCAGTACTTC. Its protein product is CASSTGPAETQYF.

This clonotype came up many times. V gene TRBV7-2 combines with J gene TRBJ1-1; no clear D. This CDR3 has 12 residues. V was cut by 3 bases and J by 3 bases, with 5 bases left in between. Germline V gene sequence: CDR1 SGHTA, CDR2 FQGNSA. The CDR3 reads CASSLVDTEAFF. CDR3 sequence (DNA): TGTGCCAGCAGCTTGGTGGACACTGAAGCTTTCTTT.

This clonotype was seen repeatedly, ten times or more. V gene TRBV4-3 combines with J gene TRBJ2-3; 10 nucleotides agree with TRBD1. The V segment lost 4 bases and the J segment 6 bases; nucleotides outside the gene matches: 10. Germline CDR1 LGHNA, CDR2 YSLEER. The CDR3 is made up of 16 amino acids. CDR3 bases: TGCGCCAGCAGCCCCCGACAGGGGGCTAAGGGGGATACGCAGTATTTT. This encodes CASSPRQGAKGDTQYF.

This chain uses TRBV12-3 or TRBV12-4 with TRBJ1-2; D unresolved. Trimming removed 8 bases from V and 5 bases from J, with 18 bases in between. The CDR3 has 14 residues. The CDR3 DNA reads TGTGCCAGCTCTCCTAGTTCCGTACGATATGGCTACACCTTC. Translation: CASSPSSVRYGYTF.

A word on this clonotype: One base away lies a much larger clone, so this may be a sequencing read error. CDR3 protein: CAGSLAGQGSGTDTQYF. The DNA of the CDR3 is TGTGCCGGCAGCTTAGCCGGACAGGGAAGTGGAACAGATACGCAGTATTTT. The genes are TRBV7-6 and TRBJ2-3, with 8 positions matching TRBD1. CDR3 size: 17 residues. Germline V gene data show CDR1 as SGHVS and CDR2 as FNYEAQ.

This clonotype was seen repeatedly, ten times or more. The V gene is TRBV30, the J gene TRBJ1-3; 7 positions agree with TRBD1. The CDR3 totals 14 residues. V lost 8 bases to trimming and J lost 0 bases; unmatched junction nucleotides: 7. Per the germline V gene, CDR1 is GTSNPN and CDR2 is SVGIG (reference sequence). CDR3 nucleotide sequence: TGTGCCCGCACACAGGGGAACTCTGGAAACACCATATATTTT. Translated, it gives CARTQGNSGNTIYF. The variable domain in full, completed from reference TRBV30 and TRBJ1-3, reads SQTIHQWPATLVQPVGSPLSLECTVEGTSNPNLYWYRQAAGRGLQLLFYSVGIGQISSEVPQNLSASRPQDRQFILSSKKLLLSDSGFYLCARTQGNSGNTIYFGEGSWLTVV.

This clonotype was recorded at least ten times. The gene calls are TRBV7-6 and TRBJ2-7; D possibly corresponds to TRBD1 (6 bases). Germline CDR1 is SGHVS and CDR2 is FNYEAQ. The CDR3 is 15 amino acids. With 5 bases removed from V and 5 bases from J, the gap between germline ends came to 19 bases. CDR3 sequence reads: CASSKTGTQDHEQYF. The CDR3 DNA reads TGTGCCAGCAGCAAGACAGGTACCCAAGACCACGAGCAGTACTTC.

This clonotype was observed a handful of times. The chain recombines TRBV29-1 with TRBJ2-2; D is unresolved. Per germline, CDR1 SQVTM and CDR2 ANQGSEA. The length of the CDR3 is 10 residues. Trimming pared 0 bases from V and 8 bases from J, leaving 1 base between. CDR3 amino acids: CSVEEGELFF. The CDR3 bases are TGCAGCGTTGAAGAGGGGGAGCTGTTTTTT.

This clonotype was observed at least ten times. In DNA form, the CDR3 reads TGTGCCAGCAGCTTACAGGGGGAGCAGTACTTC. It yields the protein CASSLQGEQYF. The chain has TRBV13 and TRBJ2-7; weak D call: TRBD1 (6 bases). V was trimmed by 2 bases and J by 7 bases, leaving 6 bases between them. Germline CDR1 is PRHDT and CDR2 is FYEKMQ (reference sequence). This CDR3 has 11 amino acids.

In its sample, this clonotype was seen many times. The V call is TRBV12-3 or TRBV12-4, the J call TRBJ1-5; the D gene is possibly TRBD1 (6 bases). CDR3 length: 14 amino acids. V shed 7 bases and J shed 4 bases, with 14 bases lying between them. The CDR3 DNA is TGTGCCAGCAAGATTACAGGGTCTAATCAGCCCCAGCATTTT. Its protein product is CASKITGSNQPQHF.

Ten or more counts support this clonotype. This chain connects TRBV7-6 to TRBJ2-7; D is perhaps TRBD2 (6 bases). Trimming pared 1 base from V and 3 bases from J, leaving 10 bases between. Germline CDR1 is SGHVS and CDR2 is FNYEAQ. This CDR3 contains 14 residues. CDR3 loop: CASSLVVGGYEQYF. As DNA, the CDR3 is TGTGCCAGCAGCTTAGTGGTGGGAGGCTACGAGCAGTACTTC.

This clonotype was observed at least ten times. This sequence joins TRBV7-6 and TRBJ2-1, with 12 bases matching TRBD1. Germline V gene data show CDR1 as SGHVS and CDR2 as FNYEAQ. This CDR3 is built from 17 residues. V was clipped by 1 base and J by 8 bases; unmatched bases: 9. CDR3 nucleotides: TGTGCCAGCAGCTTAGGGACCGGGACAGGGGGCCGGCATGAGCAGTTCTTC. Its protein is CASSLGTGTGGRHEQFF.

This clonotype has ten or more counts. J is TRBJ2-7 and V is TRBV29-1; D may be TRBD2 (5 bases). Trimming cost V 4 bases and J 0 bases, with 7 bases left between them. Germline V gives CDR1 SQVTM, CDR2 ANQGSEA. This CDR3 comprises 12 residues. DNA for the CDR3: TGCAGCGTTGGGACTTTCTCCTACGAGCAGTACTTC. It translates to CSVGTFSYEQYF.

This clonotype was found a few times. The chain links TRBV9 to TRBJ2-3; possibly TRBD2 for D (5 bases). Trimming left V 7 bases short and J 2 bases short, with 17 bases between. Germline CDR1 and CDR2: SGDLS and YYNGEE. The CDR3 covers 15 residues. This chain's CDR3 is CASGADPLFTDTQYF. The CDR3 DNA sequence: TGTGCCAGCGGAGCGGACCCTCTCTTCACAGATACGCAGTATTTT.

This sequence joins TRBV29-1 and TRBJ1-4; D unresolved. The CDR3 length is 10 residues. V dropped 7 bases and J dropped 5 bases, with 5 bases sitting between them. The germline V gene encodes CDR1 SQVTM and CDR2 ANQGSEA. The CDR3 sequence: CSAGNEKLFF. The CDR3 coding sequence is TGCAGCGCCGGGAATGAAAAACTGTTTTTT.

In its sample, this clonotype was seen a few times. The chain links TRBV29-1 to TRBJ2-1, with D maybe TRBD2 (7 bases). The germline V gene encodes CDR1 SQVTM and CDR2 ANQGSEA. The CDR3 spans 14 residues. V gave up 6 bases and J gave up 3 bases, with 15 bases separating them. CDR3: CSVRTGGNYNEQFF. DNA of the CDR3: TGCAGCGTACGAACGGGGGGCAACTACAATGAGCAGTTCTTC.